These 20 T cell receptor beta chains were all obtained from the same sample, sequenced in a study of T cell responses to AZD1222 COVID-19 vaccine. TCRdb's table, derived via immunoSEQ multiplex PCR, lists solely in-frame clones and lacks some. The table shows 150,000 to 200,000 clones, with approximately 90% occurring only once. The source was peripheral blood, collected on day 0 of AZD1222 vaccination. The receptors were gathered from an adult in good health.

The rearrangement uses TRBV30 and TRBJ1-5, with D unclear. The CDR3 runs to 13 residues. Germline CDR1 reads GTSNPN; CDR2 reads SVGIG (reference sequence). The V end lost 1 base, the J end lost 2 bases, and 6 bases lay between the germline ends. The CDR3 region is CAWSGDRNQPQHF. CDR3 sequence (DNA): TGTGCCTGGAGTGGAGACCGCAATCAGCCCCAGCATTTT.

The chain combines TRBV9 with TRBJ2-1, with D hard to call. Germline V gene sequence: CDR1 SGDLS, CDR2 YYNGEE. V gave up 3 bases and J gave up 5 bases, with 15 bases separating them. CDR3 size: 15 residues. The chain's CDR3 is CASSGRTPLDNEQFF. The CDR3 DNA reads as TGTGCCAGCAGCGGCCGGACGCCTTTAGACAATGAGCAGTTCTTC. Full variable domain (outside the CDR3, taken from reference TRBV9 and TRBJ2-1): DSGVTQTPKHLITATGQRVTLRCSPRSGDLSVYWYQQSLDQGLQFLIQYYNGEERAKGNILERFSAQQFPDLHSELNLSSLELGDSALYFCASSGRTPLDNEQFFGPGTRLTVL.

The V and J genes are TRBV28 and TRBJ2-2, with no clear D. In germline, CDR1 is MDHEN, CDR2 SYDVKM. The V and J ends lost 5 bases and 1 base respectively, with 11 bases between them. This CDR3 spans 15 amino acids. CDR3 nucleotide sequence: TGTGCCAGCAGTCTAACAGTGGGGAACACCGGGGAGCTGTTTTTT. This translates into CASSLTVGNTGELFF.

This chain uses TRBV4-1 with TRBJ2-3, with TRBD2 matching 8 bases. The CDR3 runs to 16 residues. In germline, CDR1 is MGHRA, CDR2 YSYEKL. V shed 4 bases and J 6 bases; nucleotides not matched to a gene: 12. The CDR3 here is CASSPGVGRASDTQYF. The CDR3 bases are TGCGCCAGCAGCCCGGGGGTCGGGAGGGCCTCCGATACGCAGTATTTT.

The rearrangement joins TRBV5-6 to TRBJ1-2; D uncertain. CDR1 SGHDT and CDR2 YYEEEE come from the germline V gene. V lost 5 bases and J lost 8, with 10 bases in between. The CDR3 extends over 11 amino acids. The CDR3 region has the DNA TGTGCCAGCAGAAGGGCGGCGGGCTACACCTTC. It specifies CASRRAAGYTF. Full variable domain (rest looked up from reference TRBV5-6 and TRBJ1-2): DAGVTQSPTHLIKTRGQQVTLRCSPKSGHDTVSWYQQALGQGPQFIFQYYEEEERQRGNFPDRFSGHQFPNYSSELNVNALLLGDSALYLCASRRAAGYTFGSGTRLTVV.

This clone is a singleton in its sample. V usage is TRBV5-1 and J usage is TRBJ2-5, with D hard to call. The germline V gene encodes CDR1 SGHRS and CDR2 YFSETQ. The germline V and J ends were trimmed by 3 bases and 3 bases, with 12 bases remaining between them. This CDR3 is 14 amino acids long. This chain's CDR3 is CASSSDGPEETQYF. CDR3 DNA: TGCGCCAGCAGCTCCGACGGGCCCGAAGAGACCCAGTACTTC.

The chain has TRBV2 and TRBJ2-3, with 8 nucleotides matching TRBD1. The junction had 7 bases not matched to a gene; V was cut back by 8 bases and J by 3 bases. The CDR3 is 14 residues long. Looked up from germline, CDR1 is SNHLY and CDR2 is FYNNEI. The DNA for the CDR3 is TGTGCCAGCTCGGACAGGGTAATAACAGATACGCAGTATTTT. Translation gives CASSDRVITDTQYF.

The J gene is TRBJ1-5, the V gene TRBV11-2, with D possibly TRBD1 on 5 matching bases. This CDR3 has 15 residues. Trimming left V 5 bases short and J 4 bases short, with 15 bases between. Germline V CDR1 and CDR2: SGHAT, FQNNGV. The CDR3 region is CASSPDGGENQPQHF. As DNA, the CDR3 is TGTGCCAGCAGCCCAGACGGAGGGGAAAATCAGCCCCAGCATTTT.

The V call is TRBV6-1, the J call TRBJ2-7; the D gene could be TRBD1 or TRBD2 (5 bases each). The CDR3 sequence is 15 residues long. Germline lookup yields CDR1 MNHNS and CDR2 SASEGT. Between the trimmed V and J ends, which lost 7 bases and 1 base, there was a span of 17 bases. The CDR3 region has the DNA TGTGCCAGCATCTACTCAGGGAGTCGATCCTACGAGCAGTACTTC. This sequence encodes CASIYSGSRSYEQYF.

In the case of this clone: Distinct nucleotide sequences in the sample also encode this CDR3. The gene calls are TRBV29-1 and TRBJ2-5, with a weak D call TRBD1 (5 bases). CDR3 size: 11 residues. V dropped 6 bases and J dropped 3 bases, with 8 bases sitting between them. In germline, CDR1 is SQVTM, CDR2 ANQGSEA. The CDR3 protein is CSVAREETQYF. The CDR3 nucleotides read TGCAGCGTCGCCAGGGAAGAGACCCAGTACTTC.

The chain employs TRBV10-3 and TRBJ1-1; D is perhaps TRBD1 (5 bases). Germline loops: CDR1 ENHRY, CDR2 SYGVKD. This CDR3 is built from 15 residues. V was pared by 0 bases and J by 6 bases, with 14 bases between. The CDR3 is CAISESSGHSAEAFF. CDR3 sequence (DNA): TGTGCCATCAGTGAGTCCTCTGGACATTCCGCTGAAGCTTTCTTT.

The chain combines TRBV15 with TRBJ2-1, with TRBD2 identical over 13 bases. From germline, CDR1 is LNHNV and CDR2 YYDKDF (reference sequence). The ends lost 1 base at V and 9 bases at J; junction bases unmatched: 3. The CDR3 extends over 15 amino acids. The CDR3 region is CATSRGTSGSVEQFF. The CDR3 DNA is TGTGCCACCAGCAGAGGGACTAGCGGGAGCGTTGAGCAGTTCTTC.

The chain uses TRBV6-5 and TRBJ2-2; no definite D call. Germline V gene lookup returns CDR1 MNHEY and CDR2 SVGAGI. There are 14 residues in the CDR3. The V gene lost 2 bases and the J gene lost 4 bases, with 8 bases spanning the gap. CDR3 sequence: CASSYGPLTGELFF. The DNA of the CDR3 is TGTGCCAGCAGTTACGGGCCTCTCACCGGGGAGCTGTTTTTT.

The gene calls are TRBV27 and TRBJ2-7, with 9 positions matching TRBD1. V was clipped by 3 bases and J by 3 bases; unmatched bases: 3. The CDR3 contains 14 residues. The germline gives CDR1 MNHEY, CDR2 SMNVEV (reference sequence). Written as DNA, the CDR3 is TGTGCCAGCAGTTTCGGGACAGGGAACTACGAGCAGTACTTC. This codes for CASSFGTGNYEQYF.

The V gene is TRBV5-5, the J gene TRBJ1-2; D ambiguous. The germline V gene has CDR1 SGHKS and CDR2 YYEKEE (reference sequence). This CDR3 comprises 13 residues. The germline V and J ends were trimmed by 2 bases and 4 bases, with 9 bases remaining between them. CDR3 sequence: CASSFGPSYGYTF. In DNA form, the CDR3 reads TGTGCCAGCAGCTTCGGGCCTTCCTATGGCTACACCTTC.

This clone was seen only once. The genes are TRBV28 and TRBJ2-5; the D call may be TRBD1 or TRBD2 (5 bases each). Per the germline V gene, CDR1 is MDHEN and CDR2 is SYDVKM. V was pared by 8 bases and J by 6 bases, with 19 bases between. There are 14 residues in the CDR3. The CDR3 reads CASLSWRGEQTQYF. The CDR3 DNA reads TGTGCCAGCCTATCTTGGAGAGGGGAACAGACCCAGTACTTC.

This chain uses TRBV28 with TRBJ1-3; D is unclear. V was trimmed by 4 bases and J by 4 bases, leaving 14 bases between them. Germline CDR1 reads MDHEN; CDR2 reads SYDVKM. The CDR3 has 15 amino acids. CDR3 DNA: TGTGCCAGCAGTTCCCCCCCCGGGAAGGGAAACACCATATATTTT. It translates to CASSSPPGKGNTIYF. Complete variable domain (other parts from reference TRBV28 and TRBJ1-3): DVKVTQSSRYLVKRTGEKVFLECVQDMDHENMFWYRQDPGLGLRLIYFSYDVKMKEKGDIPEGYSVSREKKERFSLILESASTNQTSMYLCASSSPPGKGNTIYFGEGSWLTVV.

The V gene is TRBV27, the J gene TRBJ1-4; no definite D call. V shed 7 bases and J shed 8 bases, with 20 bases lying between them. This CDR3 has 15 residues. CDR1 is MNHEY, CDR2 SMNVEV, per germline (reference sequence). The CDR3 loop reads CASILCMGLKEKLFF. The CDR3 nucleotides are TGTGCCAGCATACTCTGCATGGGTCTGAAGGAAAAACTGTTTTTT.

This sequence joins TRBV27 and TRBJ2-6; 8 bases agree with TRBD2. The CDR3 is made up of 17 amino acids. V was pared by 2 bases and J by 0 bases, with 3 bases of the junction left unmatched. The V gene's germline CDR1 is MNHEY and CDR2 SMNVEV (reference sequence). The CDR3 sequence: CASSLTSGFSGANVLTF. The CDR3 region has the DNA TGTGCCAGCAGTTTAACTAGCGGATTCTCTGGGGCCAACGTCCTGACTTTC.

The chain uses TRBV7-9 and TRBJ2-5, with a weak D call TRBD2 (5 bases). The germline V and J ends were trimmed by 4 bases and 4 bases, with 16 bases remaining between them. Germline lookup yields CDR1 SEHNR and CDR2 FQNEAQ (reference sequence). The length of the CDR3 is 15 residues. The CDR3 sequence is CASSSGLIEGETQYF. As DNA, the CDR3 is TGTGCCAGCAGCTCAGGACTGATAGAGGGAGAGACCCAGTACTTC. Filled out from reference TRBV7-9 and TRBJ2-5, the complete variable domain reads DTGVSQNPRHKITKRGQNVTFRCDPISEHNRLYWYRQTLGQGPEFLTYFQNEAQLEKSRLLSDRFSAERPKGSFSTLEIQRTEQGDSAMYLCASSSGLIEGETQYFGPGTRLLVL.